A selection of T cell receptor beta chains follows, all from one sample in a study of blood T cell repertoires in COVID-19. The table came from immunoSEQ multiplex PCR; TCRdb's copy has only in-frame clones and leaves some out. This sample has hundreds of thousands of clones, with around 87% found just once. The sequenced sample was PBMCs or T cells enriched from blood (not recorded which). These receptors originate from a woman in her forties or fifties who had recovered from COVID-19. Each CDR3 is given with its conserved first and last residue. The D gene is left open where the match is weak. Only some rows state a clone size, as once, few, many or a class for expanded clones.

D gene,clone size,V gene,J gene,CDR3 DNA,CDR3 protein
-,-,TRBV10-1,TRBJ2-7,TGCGCCAGCAGTGAAGTGAGGGAGCCTCTCTACGAGCAGTACTTC,CASSEVREPLYEQYF
-,-,TRBV6-6,TRBJ1-2,TGTGCCAGCAGTTCACCCACAGGGCGTGGTGGCTACACCTTC,CASSSPTGRGGYTF
TRBD2,once,TRBV28,TRBJ2-1,TGTGCCAGCACCACCGACGGGAGCGGGAGGGAGCAGTTCTTC,CASTTDGSGREQFF
-,-,TRBV2,TRBJ1-6,TGTGCCAGCAGACGCACTGGGGCCCCCAACTATAATTCACCCCTCCACTTT,CASRRTGAPNYNSPLHF
-,-,TRBV7-9,TRBJ2-7,TGTGCCAGCAGCTTAGTCGAGGGCAGTAACTACGAGCAGTACTTC,CASSLVEGSNYEQYF
TRBD1,-,TRBV27,TRBJ1-2,TGTGCCAGCAGCCCCGGGACAGGGCGGCGGGGTGGCTACACCTTC,CASSPGTGRRGGYTF
-,-,TRBV6-1,TRBJ1-5,TGTGCCAGCAGTGACGGTGTTTTTGGAGGGCGGAAAAGCAATCAGCCCCAGCATTTT,CASSDGVFGGRKSNQPQHF
TRBD2,-,TRBV28,TRBJ2-5,TGTGCCAGCAGTTTATTAAGACTAGCGGGACGGAATGTTGCGGAGACCCAGTACTTC,CASSLLRLAGRNVAETQYF
-,-,TRBV12-3/TRBV12-4,TRBJ2-5,TGTGCCAGCAGCCGGGACAACCAAGAGACCCAGTACTTC,CASSRDNQETQYF
TRBD2,-,TRBV30,TRBJ2-1,TGTGCCTGGAGTGTACTTAGCGGGAGGGCCCTCGGAGAGCAGTTCTTC,CAWSVLSGRALGEQFF
TRBD1,-,TRBV3-1/TRBV3-2,TRBJ1-1,TGTGCCAGCAGCCCCTCCTCCGGACAGGAGAACACTGAAGCTTTCTTT,CASSPSSGQENTEAFF
-,-,TRBV15,TRBJ2-7,TGTGCCACCAGCTCCAGCCAGGGGGGCGGGACTGCCCAGTACTTC,CATSSSQGGGTAQYF
TRBD1,once,TRBV7-8,TRBJ1-1,TGTGCCAGCAGCTTATCACCCCAGGGGGCAGAGTTCGGGGGAGCTTTCTTT,CASSLSPQGAEFGGAFF
TRBD2,-,TRBV3-1/TRBV3-2,TRBJ2-3,TGTGCCAGCAGCCAAGGAAAGGGACTAGGGTCAGATACGCAGTATTTT,CASSQGKGLGSDTQYF
TRBD1,-,TRBV2,TRBJ2-1,TGTGCCAGCAGACGGGACAGGGGGTCCTACAATGAGCAGTTCTTC,CASRRDRGSYNEQFF
-,-,TRBV5-5,TRBJ1-2,TGTGCCAGCAGCCAAATACTAGACGATGGCTACACCTTC,CASSQILDDGYTF
TRBD1,-,TRBV28,TRBJ1-2,TGTGCCAGCAGTTCCCACGCCAGGGGGCAAGTCTATGGCTACACCTTC,CASSSHARGQVYGYTF
TRBD2,-,TRBV2,TRBJ2-1,TGTGCCAGCAGCTTCGGGACTAGCAATGAGCAGTTCTTC,CASSFGTSNEQFF
TRBD1,-,TRBV28,TRBJ1-5,TGTGCCAGCAGTTTATTTAGCCGTTTCAGACAGGGAAGCTTCCGTCAGCCCCAGCATTTT,CASSLFSRFRQGSFRQPQHF
TRBD2,-,TRBV29-1,TRBJ2-1,TGCAGCTCACATCCTCCGAGCGGGAGGATGGGTGAGCAGTTCTTC,CSSHPPSGRMGEQFF
TRBD1,-,TRBV28,TRBJ1-1,TGTGCCACCTATGGGGGGACAGAGGTCACTGAAGCTTTCTTT,CATYGGTEVTEAFF
-,-,TRBV2,TRBJ2-1,TGTGCCAGCAGCTTGGGACTTGGGAATGAGCAGTTCTTC,CASSLGLGNEQFF
-,-,TRBV19,TRBJ1-5,TGTGCCAGTAGTATTGGCCTAGGGACTGGCAATCAGCCCCAGCATTTT,CASSIGLGTGNQPQHF
-,-,TRBV24-1,TRBJ1-1,TGTGCCACCAGTTTAGGCGGGAAGACTGAAGCTTTCTTT,CATSLGGKTEAFF
-,-,TRBV5-6,TRBJ2-5,TGTGCCAGCAGCTTTGGACACCGGTCCCAAGAGACCCAGTACTTC,CASSFGHRSQETQYF
-,-,TRBV6-1,TRBJ2-7,TGTGCCAGCAGTGACAGGGGAATCCGCGAGCAGTACTTC,CASSDRGIREQYF
-,-,TRBV2,TRBJ1-2,TGTGGTTCTTCGGGCTATGGCTACACCTTC,CGSSGYGYTF
TRBD2,-,TRBV30,TRBJ2-1,TGTGCCTGGAAGGGGCGGGAGAGCTCCTACAATGAGCAGTTCTTC,CAWKGRESSYNEQFF
TRBD1,-,TRBV2,TRBJ2-2,TGTGCCAGCAGGACAGGGACCGGGGAGCTGTTTTTT,CASRTGTGELFF
TRBD1,few,TRBV19,TRBJ1-5,TGTGCCAGTAGTACCGCAACAGGGGGCGGTCAGCCCCAGCATTTT,CASSTATGGGQPQHF
-,-,TRBV7-8,TRBJ2-7,TGTGCCAGCACTCCTAGAGGGATCTCCTACGAGCAGTACTTC,CASTPRGISYEQYF
-,-,TRBV7-8,TRBJ2-1,TGTGCCAGCAGCCAGGGACTCCAGCAGTTCTTC,CASSQGLQQFF
-,-,TRBV7-3,TRBJ2-1,TGTGCCAGCAGTAGGGACTTGACGCCCATCTATGAGCAGTTCTTC,CASSRDLTPIYEQFF
-,-,TRBV3-1/TRBV3-2,TRBJ2-1,TGTGCCAGCAGCCAATCCAGCGGGCCTAGCTCCTACAATGAGCAGTTCTTC,CASSQSSGPSSYNEQFF
-,-,TRBV13,TRBJ1-6,TGTGCCAGCAGCGAGACAGTAAGCGATTCACCCCTCCACTTT,CASSETVSDSPLHF
TRBD1,-,TRBV28,TRBJ1-2,TGTGCCAGCAGCATTCCGGGACAGGGATATGTTGGCTACACCTTC,CASSIPGQGYVGYTF
TRBD1,-,TRBV12-5,TRBJ1-1,TGTGCTAGTGGTTTGGGATCCGGGACAGGGGGCACTGAAGCTTTCTTT,CASGLGSGTGGTEAFF
-,-,TRBV10-3,TRBJ2-5,TGTGCCATCAGTGCAACAGACAGGCGAGAGGAGACCCAGTACTTC,CAISATDRREETQYF
-,-,TRBV19,TRBJ1-5,TGTGCCAGTAGTTTGGTCCAGTCTCAGGCGAAACAGCCCCAGCATTTT,CASSLVQSQAKQPQHF
TRBD2,-,TRBV5-4,TRBJ2-2,TGTGCCAGCAGCTCGGGGGCCAGCGGGAGGAAAGTCGGGGAGCTGTTTTTT,CASSSGASGRKVGELFF
-,-,TRBV7-2,TRBJ2-7,TGTGCCAGCAGCGCCCGCGAGAGAGTGCAGTACTTC,CASSARERVQYF
TRBD2,-,TRBV7-3,TRBJ2-2,TGTGCCAGCAGTCCAGCGGGAGGATTTACCGGGGAGCTGTTTTTT,CASSPAGGFTGELFF
TRBD2,-,TRBV5-1,TRBJ2-7,TGCGCCAGCAGCTCCATTTCGGGAGGGCCTTACGAGCAGTACTTC,CASSSISGGPYEQYF
TRBD2,few,TRBV6-2/TRBV6-3,TRBJ2-7,TGTGCCAGCAGTGACACCACGAGCGGGAGGCCGTACGAGCAGTACTTC,CASSDTTSGRPYEQYF
-,-,TRBV7-2,TRBJ2-1,TGTGCCAGCAGCTTCTCGCGGAACGCCTACAATGAGCAGTTCTTC,CASSFSRNAYNEQFF
-,-,TRBV3-1/TRBV3-2,TRBJ1-2,TGTGCCAGCAGCCAAGGAGAAGGAGGCGGCTACACCTTC,CASSQGEGGGYTF
TRBD1,-,TRBV6-5,TRBJ2-5,TGTGCCAGCAGTTACTCCCGGACAGGGGGCGGAGAGACCCAGTACTTC,CASSYSRTGGGETQYF
-,-,TRBV15,TRBJ1-6,TGTGCCACCAGCAGACGACAGTATAATTCACCCCTCCACTTT,CATSRRQYNSPLHF
-,-,TRBV11-2,TRBJ2-2,TGTGCCAGCAGCCGTGCCAGGTCTACGAACACCGGGGAGCTGTTTTTT,CASSRARSTNTGELFF
TRBD2,-,TRBV7-2,TRBJ2-7,TGTGCCAGCAGCCTGCAGTATATTGTGGGGACTAGGCTCTACGAGCAGTACTTC,CASSLQYIVGTRLYEQYF
-,-,TRBV10-3,TRBJ1-2,TGTGCCATCAGTGAAGACAGTATCTATGGCTACACCTTC,CAISEDSIYGYTF
-,-,TRBV28,TRBJ1-5,TGTGCCAGCCGACCCCTCAACAGAAAGGGGATAGTAAACCATCAGCCCCAGCATTTT,CASRPLNRKGIVNHQPQHF
-,-,TRBV30,TRBJ1-6,TGTGCCTGGAGTGTATTGGGCAGAGAAAATTCACCCCTCCACTTT,CAWSVLGRENSPLHF
-,-,TRBV28,TRBJ1-2,TGTGCCAGCAGTTTTAGATCGGGTCGCGGCTACACCTTC,CASSFRSGRGYTF
-,-,TRBV10-3,TRBJ2-6,TGTGCCATCAGTTCCAGTTTGTCTCGCACTGGGGCCAACGTCCTGACTTTC,CAISSSLSRTGANVLTF
TRBD1,-,TRBV11-2,TRBJ2-7,TGTGCCAGCAGCCGACTGACAGGGTCCTACGAGCAGTACTTC,CASSRLTGSYEQYF
TRBD2,-,TRBV5-4,TRBJ2-2,TGTGCCAGCAGCTTGTCCCTAGCGGGAGCGAACACCGGGGAGCTGTTTTTT,CASSLSLAGANTGELFF
TRBD2,-,TRBV19,TRBJ2-7,TGTGCCAGTAGTATAGCCCTAGCGGGGCCGTACGAGCAGTACTTC,CASSIALAGPYEQYF
-,-,TRBV28,TRBJ2-4,TGTGCCAGCAGTACAGGGCGGGGGGCCAAAAACATTCAGTACTTC,CASSTGRGAKNIQYF
TRBD2,once,TRBV7-2,TRBJ2-1,TGTGCCAGCAGCTTTGTCGAGCTAGCGGGAGCCTACAATGAGCAGTTCTTC,CASSFVELAGAYNEQFF